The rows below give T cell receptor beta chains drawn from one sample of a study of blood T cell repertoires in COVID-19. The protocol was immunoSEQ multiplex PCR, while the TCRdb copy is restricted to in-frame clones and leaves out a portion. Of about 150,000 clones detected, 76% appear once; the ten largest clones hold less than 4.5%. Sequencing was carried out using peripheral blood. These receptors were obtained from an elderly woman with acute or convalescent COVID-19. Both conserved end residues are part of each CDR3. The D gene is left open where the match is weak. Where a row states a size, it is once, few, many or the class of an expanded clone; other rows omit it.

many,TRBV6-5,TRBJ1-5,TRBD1,CASRPRQGRQPQHF,TGTGCCAGCAGGCCCCGACAGGGACGTCAGCCCCAGCATTTT
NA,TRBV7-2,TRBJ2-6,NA,CASSNSGANVLTF,TGTGCCAGTAGTAACTCTGGGGCCAACGTCCTGACTTTC
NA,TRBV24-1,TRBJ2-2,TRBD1,CATSDRTGWNTGELFF,TGTGCCACCAGTGATCGGACAGGTTGGAACACCGGGGAGCTGTTTTTT
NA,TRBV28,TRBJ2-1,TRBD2,CASSLPAGANEQFF,TGTGCCAGCAGCCTCCCAGCGGGGGCCAATGAGCAGTTCTTC
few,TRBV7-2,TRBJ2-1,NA,CASSLEGGRGEQFF,TGTGCCAGCAGCTTAGAAGGGGGTCGGGGAGAGCAGTTCTTC
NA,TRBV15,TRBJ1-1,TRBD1,CATSNDRASNTEAFF,TGTGCCACCAGCAATGACAGGGCATCGAACACTGAAGCTTTCTTT
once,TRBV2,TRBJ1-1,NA,CASSLSGEGNTEAFF,TGTGCCAGCAGTTTATCAGGGGAAGGGAACACTGAAGCTTTCTTT
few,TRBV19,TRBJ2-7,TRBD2,CASSIENSGSSYAYEQYF,TGTGCCAGTAGTATAGAAAATAGCGGGAGCAGCTATGCCTACGAGCAGTACTTC
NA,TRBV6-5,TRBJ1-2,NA,CASSSRGAFNYGYTF,TGTGCCAGCAGTTCCCGCGGGGCTTTTAACTATGGCTACACCTTC
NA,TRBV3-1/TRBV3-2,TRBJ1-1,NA,CASSQVSAGRNTEAFF,TGTGCCAGCAGCCAAGTCTCGGCAGGTCGGAACACTGAAGCTTTCTTT
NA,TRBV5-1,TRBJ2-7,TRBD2,CASSLVAGAPEQYF,TGCGCCAGCAGCTTGGTAGCGGGAGCTCCCGAGCAGTACTTC
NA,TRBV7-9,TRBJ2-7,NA,CASSPRGAPEQYF,TGTGCCAGCAGCCCCCGGGGGGCCCCCGAGCAGTACTTC
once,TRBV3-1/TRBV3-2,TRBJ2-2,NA,CASSRLTSRGAVSTGELFF,TGTGCCAGCAGCCGACTCACTTCCCGGGGGGCCGTTAGCACCGGGGAGCTGTTTTTT
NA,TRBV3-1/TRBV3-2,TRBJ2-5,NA,CASSYLVETQYF,TGTGCCAGCAGCTATTTAGTTGAGACCCAGTACTTC
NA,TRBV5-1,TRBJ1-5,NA,CASSLGGGSNQPQHF,TGCGCCAGCAGCTTGGGTGGGGGGAGCAATCAGCCCCAGCATTTT
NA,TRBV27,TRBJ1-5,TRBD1,CASSLQGQDNNQPQHF,TGTGCCAGCAGTTTGCAAGGACAGGACAACAATCAGCCCCAGCATTTT
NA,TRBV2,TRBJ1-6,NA,CAGGLSSYNSPLHF,TGTGCCGGAGGGCTAAGCTCCTATAATTCACCCCTCCACTTT
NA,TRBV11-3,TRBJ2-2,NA,CASSFTGTGELFF,TGTGCCAGCAGCTTTACAGGCACCGGGGAGCTGTTTTTT
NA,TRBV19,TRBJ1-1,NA,CASLRTDNSEAFF,TGTGCCAGTCTTAGGACAGATAACTCTGAAGCTTTCTTT
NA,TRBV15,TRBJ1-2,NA,CATTLAGGDGYTF,TGTGCCACCACCCTAGCGGGGGGCGACGGCTACACCTTC
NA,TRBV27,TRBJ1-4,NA,CASSFTGLNEKLFF,TGTGCCAGCAGTTTCACAGGCCTCAATGAAAAACTGTTTTTT
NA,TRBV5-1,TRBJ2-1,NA,CASSLGEVGNEQFF,TGCGCCAGCAGCCTGGGTGAGGTGGGCAATGAGCAGTTCTTC
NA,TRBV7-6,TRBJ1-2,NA,CASSLGGVGDTYRGGYTF,TGTGCCAGCAGCTTAGGTGGGGTAGGGGACACCTACAGAGGTGGCTACACCTTC
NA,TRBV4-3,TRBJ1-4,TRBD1,CASSQIGGTTNEKLFF,TGCGCCAGCAGCCAAATAGGGGGCACGACTAATGAAAAACTGTTTTTT
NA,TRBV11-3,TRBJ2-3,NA,CASSPGVQGTDTQYF,TGTGCCAGCAGCCCGGGGGTCCAGGGCACAGATACGCAGTATTTT
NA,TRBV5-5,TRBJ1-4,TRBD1,CASSLVGAGGFATNEKLFF,TGTGCCAGCAGCTTGGTAGGGGCAGGGGGTTTTGCAACTAATGAAAAACTGTTTTTT
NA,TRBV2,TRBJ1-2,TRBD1,CADAGQGLGYTF,TGTGCAGACGCGGGACAGGGTCTGGGCTACACCTTC
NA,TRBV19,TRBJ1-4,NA,CASSIQGIAANEKLFF,TGTGCCAGTAGTATACAGGGGATTGCAGCTAATGAAAAACTGTTTTTT
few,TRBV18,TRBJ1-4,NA,CASSRDFNEKLFF,TGTGCCAGCTCCAGGGATTTTAATGAAAAACTGTTTTTT
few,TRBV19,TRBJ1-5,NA,CASSMSAGTGNNQPQHF,TGTGCCAGTAGTATGTCCGCGGGGACGGGGAACAATCAGCCCCAGCATTTT
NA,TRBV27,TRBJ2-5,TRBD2,CASSFLGLAGAQETQYF,TGTGCCAGCAGTTTCCTTGGGCTAGCGGGAGCCCAAGAGACCCAGTACTTC
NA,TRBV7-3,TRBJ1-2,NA,CASSRDTTESLTF,TGTGCCAGCAGCCGAGACACAACAGAATCTCTCACCTTC
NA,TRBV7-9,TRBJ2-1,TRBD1,CASDRADNEQFF,TGTGCCTCCGACAGGGCCGACAATGAGCAGTTCTTC